This T cell receptor (beta chain) was documented in a study of cytomegalovirus exposure and HLA in healthy donors. Points on this clone: Antigen unknown.

General study points: The investigators catalogued about 170 TCR beta chains as cytomegalovirus-associated.

Samples came from healthy bone marrow donors. The PCR used 60 Vbeta and 13 Jbeta primers. The repertoire was sequenced with immunoSEQ multiplex PCR; TCRdb's copy has only in-frame clones and lacks some. The table includes 90,000 to 150,000 clones, around 80% detected once. This TCR was sampled from a woman aged 18 to 35 in good health and CMV-seronegative. Sequencing used PBMCs.

CDR3 region: CATSRVQGTRLNLSNQPQHF. In DNA, the CDR3 is TGTGCCACCAGCAGAGTTCAGGGGACCCGCCTTAACCTTAGCAATCAGCCCCAGCATTTT. The J gene is TRBJ1-5, the V gene TRBV15; TRBD1 is a possible D gene (6 bases). Germline lookup yields CDR1 LNHNV and CDR2 YYDKDF (reference sequence). V gave up 1 base and J gave up 0 bases, with 22 bases separating them. There are 20 residues in the CDR3.